One and the same sample provided the 22 T cell receptor beta chains below, sequenced in a study of T cells in localized non-small cell lung cancer. The method was immunoSEQ multiplex PCR; TCRdb's version includes in-frame clones alone and lacks a portion of them. Of 70,000 to 80,000 clones listed, approximately 90% are singletons. The source material was peripheral blood, sampled before any cancer treatment. The receptors originated from a woman aged 35-70 years with stage I squamous cell lung carcinoma.

The V and J genes are TRBV6-5 and TRBJ1-1, with a possible D match to TRBD1 (5 bases). CDR3 length: 13 residues. Trimming cost V 10 bases and J 1 base, with 13 bases left between them. From germline, CDR1 is MNHEY and CDR2 SVGAGI. CDR3 sequence (DNA): TGTGCCATCAGCATTGACAGGAACACTGAAGCTTTCTTT. Translated, it gives CAISIDRNTEAFF.

This chain uses TRBV5-1 with TRBJ2-5; D not certain. Trimming stripped 2 bases from V and 6 bases from J, with 11 bases between. The CDR3 is 13 amino acids. Germline CDR1 and CDR2: SGHRS and YFSETQ. The CDR3 DNA reads TGCGCCAGCAGCTTTTCGGACGGGCAGACCCAGTACTTC. Encoded protein: CASSFSDGQTQYF. The whole variable domain, remainder taken from reference TRBV5-1 and TRBJ2-5, is KAGVTQTPRYLIKTRGQQVTLSCSPISGHRSVSWYQQTPGQGLQFLFEYFSETQRNKGNFPGRFSGRQFSNSRSEMNVSTLELGDSALYLCASSFSDGQTQYFGPGTRLLVL.

The chain uses TRBV6-5 and TRBJ1-2, with no clear D. V was pared by 7 bases and J by 2 bases, with 11 bases between. This CDR3 comprises 13 residues. Germline assignment: CDR1 MNHEY and CDR2 SVGAGI. CDR3: CASNNGRNYGYTF. The CDR3 bases are TGTGCCAGCAATAACGGAAGAAACTATGGCTACACCTTC.

The rearrangement joins TRBV7-8 to TRBJ1-1; maybe TRBD1 (5 bases). Deletions cut 4 bases from V and 1 base from J, with 10 bases between. The germline gives CDR1 SGHVS, CDR2 FQNEAQ. This CDR3 has 14 residues. In DNA form, the CDR3 reads TGTGCCAGCAGCTCGCGACAGTGGAACACTGAAGCTTTCTTT. Protein sequence: CASSSRQWNTEAFF.

V gene TRBV6-5 combines with J gene TRBJ2-7, with D possibly TRBD2 on 6 matching bases. The V gene's germline CDR1 is MNHEY and CDR2 SVGAGI. V gave up 4 bases and J gave up 3 bases, with 19 bases separating them. The CDR3 has 16 amino acids. CDR3: CASSFDTGLAYYEQYF. CDR3 nucleotide sequence: TGTGCCAGCAGTTTCGACACGGGACTGGCCTACTACGAGCAGTACTTC.

This clone came up once. This chain links TRBV7-9 with TRBJ2-5; D unresolved. Germline CDR1 SEHNR, CDR2 FQNEAQ (reference sequence). This CDR3 contains 12 residues. Trimming cost V 5 bases and J 4 bases, with 8 bases left between them. CDR3 amino acids: CASSHQRETQYF. CDR3 bases: TGTGCCAGCAGCCACCAGAGAGAGACCCAGTACTTC.

This clone has a handful of counts. The rearrangement links TRBV5-1 to TRBJ1-6, with 10 positions matching TRBD1. The CDR3 runs to 13 residues. Trimming removed 3 bases from V and 10 bases from J; junction bases left unmatched: 1. Germline lookup yields CDR1 SGHRS and CDR2 YFSETQ. This chain's CDR3 is CASSWDRGSPLHF. The CDR3 coding sequence is TGCGCCAGCAGCTGGGACAGGGGATCACCCCTCCACTTT.

The V call is TRBV11-3, the J call TRBJ1-2; D might be TRBD1 (5 bases). Germline V CDR1 and CDR2: SGHNT, YENEEA. The ends were cut back, 0 bases at V and 3 bases at J, with 17 bases in the middle. There are 17 residues in the CDR3. The CDR3 region is CASSLDKGRPAYYGYTF. CDR3 nucleotide sequence: TGTGCCAGCAGCTTAGATAAGGGGCGCCCGGCGTACTATGGCTACACCTTC.

CDR3 sequence: CASSLEGRGGLNEQYF. The CDR3 region has the DNA TGTGCCAGCAGCTTAGAGGGACGGGGGGGCCTCAACGAGCAGTACTTC. The chain has TRBV7-8 and TRBJ2-7, with 8 nucleotides matching TRBD2. The V and J ends lost 1 base and 5 bases, in that order; junction bases with no gene match: 10. The CDR3 has 16 amino acids. Germline V gene sequence: CDR1 SGHVS, CDR2 FQNEAQ.

This chain joins TRBV30 and TRBJ1-6; 8 nucleotides match TRBD1. Germline values: CDR1 GTSNPN, CDR2 SVGIG (reference sequence). The length of the CDR3 is 14 residues. The V segment lost 5 bases and the J segment 10 bases; nucleotides outside the gene matches: 10. The CDR3: CAWCLAGGKSPLHF. The CDR3 DNA reads as TGTGCCTGGTGTTTGGCAGGGGGCAAGTCACCCCTCCACTTT.

The V gene is TRBV30, the J gene TRBJ1-2; possible D gene TRBD1, 5 bases. This CDR3 region has 13 residues. V lost 4 bases to trimming and J lost 7 bases, with 16 bases between them. The germline V gene has CDR1 GTSNPN and CDR2 SVGIG (reference sequence). CDR3 bases: TGTGCCTGGAATTGGGTAGGGACTCGTGGCTACACCTTC. Translating gives CAWNWVGTRGYTF. Together with reference TRBV30 and TRBJ1-2, the CDR3 gives the full variable domain: SQTIHQWPATLVQPVGSPLSLECTVEGTSNPNLYWYRQAAGRGLQLLFYSVGIGQISSEVPQNLSASRPQDRQFILSSKKLLLSDSGFYLCAWNWVGTRGYTFGSGTRLTVV.

The genes are TRBV6-6 and TRBJ1-2; D unclear. CDR3 size: 12 residues. V dropped 7 bases and J dropped 5 bases, with 11 bases sitting between them. Germline values: CDR1 MNHNY, CDR2 SVGAGI (reference sequence). The chain's CDR3 is CASTRTVYGYTF. The CDR3 DNA sequence: TGTGCCAGCACCAGGACGGTGTATGGCTACACCTTC.

This clone occurred once. In DNA, the CDR3 is TGTGCCAGCAGCTTCGGGTCCAAAAATTCACCCCTCCACTTT. Translation: CASSFGSKNSPLHF. The chain recombines TRBV11-2 with TRBJ1-6; no clear D. The CDR3 runs to 14 residues. V dropped 3 bases and J dropped 7 bases, with 10 bases sitting between them. Germline V CDR1 and CDR2: SGHAT, FQNNGV. Looking up the rest from reference TRBV11-2 and TRBJ1-6 gives the full variable domain: EAGVAQSPRYKIIEKRQSVAFWCNPISGHATLYWYQQILGQGPKLLIQFQNNGVVDDSQLPKDRFSAERLKGVDSTLKIQPAKLEDSAVYLCASSFGSKNSPLHFGNGTRLTVT.

This rearrangement joins TRBV19 to TRBJ2-2; D perhaps matches TRBD2 (7 bases). Per the germline V gene, CDR1 is LNHDA and CDR2 is SQIVND (reference sequence). CDR3 length equals 12 residues. The germline V and J ends were trimmed by 7 bases and 6 bases, with 9 bases remaining between them. CDR3 bases: TGTGCCAGTAAGGGGGGGGCCGGGGAGCTGTTTTTT. This encodes CASKGGAGELFF.

The genes are TRBV2 and TRBJ1-6, with a weak D call TRBD1 (6 bases). V lost 6 bases to trimming and J lost 6 bases, with 15 bases between them. Per the germline V gene, CDR1 is SNHLY and CDR2 is FYNNEI. This CDR3 spans 15 amino acids. The CDR3 protein is CASRLRTDSNSPLHF. The CDR3 DNA sequence: TGTGCCAGCAGACTAAGGACAGACAGTAATTCACCCCTCCACTTT.

This chain joins TRBV5-1 and TRBJ2-4, with TRBD1 matching 7 bases. CDR3 size: 16 residues. Per the germline V gene, CDR1 is SGHRS and CDR2 is YFSETQ. Trimming removed 4 bases from V and 3 bases from J; junction bases left unmatched: 10. The CDR3 nucleotides are TGCGCCAGCAGCACCGCGGCTTGGACAGGCAAAAACATTCAGTACTTC. Translated, it gives CASSTAAWTGKNIQYF.

V usage is TRBV7-3 and J usage is TRBJ2-7; D unclear. This CDR3 comprises 14 residues. Germline V gene sequence: CDR1 SGHTA, CDR2 FQGTGA. Trimming took off 0 bases at V and 2 bases at J, with 8 bases between the two ends. This CDR3 is CASSLTGQTYEQYF. The DNA of the CDR3 is TGTGCCAGCAGCTTAACAGGCCAGACCTACGAGCAGTACTTC.

CDR3 nucleotides: TGTGCCAGCAGCCCCCAGCGGGGGGAAGCAGATACGCAGTATTTT. Residues: CASSPQRGEADTQYF. The rearrangement links TRBV7-9 to TRBJ2-3, with 9 bases identical to TRBD2. This CDR3 spans 15 amino acids. Germline trimming cut 5 bases from V and 4 bases from J; bases unmatched to any gene: 7. The V gene's germline CDR1 is SEHNR and CDR2 FQNEAQ (reference sequence).

The CDR3 sequence is CASSLDVGSSYEQYF. The CDR3 nucleotides are TGTGCCAGCAGCTTAGATGTCGGGAGCTCCTACGAGCAGTACTTC. The V gene is TRBV11-2, the J gene TRBJ2-7; D might be TRBD2 (6 bases). From germline, CDR1 is SGHAT and CDR2 FQNNGV. The CDR3 covers 15 residues. Trimming pared 0 bases from V and 0 bases from J, leaving 9 bases between.

The V gene is TRBV12-5, the J gene TRBJ1-1; no clear D gene. Germline V CDR1 and CDR2: LGHNT, FRNRAP. Trimming took off 10 bases at V and 10 bases at J, with 22 bases between the two ends. The CDR3 loop spans 13 amino acids. In DNA form, the CDR3 reads TGTGCTACAAGACGGGCCGAGCAAAAGGGAGCTTTCTTT. It translates to CATRRAEQKGAFF.

The V call is TRBV5-1, the J call TRBJ2-2, with no clear D. V was clipped by 4 bases and J by 2 bases, with 9 bases between them. This CDR3 region has 14 residues. Germline CDR1 SGHRS, CDR2 YFSETQ. In DNA form, the CDR3 reads TGCGCCAGCAGCCTCACAGTTAACACCGGGGAGCTGTTTTTT. Its translation is CASSLTVNTGELFF.

This clone was counted between two and nine times. V usage is TRBV19 and J usage is TRBJ2-4; D remains ambiguous. V was trimmed by 8 bases and J by 13 bases, leaving 15 bases between them. This CDR3 spans 11 amino acids. The germline gives CDR1 LNHDA, CDR2 SQIVND (reference sequence). CDR3 amino acids: CASGPLEPQYF. CDR3 sequence (DNA): TGTGCCAGTGGTCCTCTTGAACCCCAGTACTTC.